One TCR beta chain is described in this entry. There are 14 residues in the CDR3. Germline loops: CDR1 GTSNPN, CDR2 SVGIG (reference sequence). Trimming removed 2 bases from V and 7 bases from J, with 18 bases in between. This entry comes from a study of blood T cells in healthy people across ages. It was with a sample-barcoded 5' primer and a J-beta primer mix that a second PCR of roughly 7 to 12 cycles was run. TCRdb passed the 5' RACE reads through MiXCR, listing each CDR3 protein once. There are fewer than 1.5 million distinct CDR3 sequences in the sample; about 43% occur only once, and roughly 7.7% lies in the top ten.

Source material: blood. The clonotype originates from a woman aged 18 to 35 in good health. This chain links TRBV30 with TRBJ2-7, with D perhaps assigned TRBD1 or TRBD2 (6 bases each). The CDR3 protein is CAWSLGGVSWEQYF. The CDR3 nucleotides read TGTGCCTGGAGTTTGGGGGGCGTGAGTTGGGAGCAGTACTTC. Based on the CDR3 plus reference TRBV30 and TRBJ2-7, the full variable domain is SQTIHQWPATLVQPVGSPLSLECTVEGTSNPNLYWYRQAAGRGLQLLFYSVGIGQISSEVPQNLSASRPQDRQFILSSKKLLLSDSGFYLCAWSLGGVSWEQYFGPGTRLTVT.